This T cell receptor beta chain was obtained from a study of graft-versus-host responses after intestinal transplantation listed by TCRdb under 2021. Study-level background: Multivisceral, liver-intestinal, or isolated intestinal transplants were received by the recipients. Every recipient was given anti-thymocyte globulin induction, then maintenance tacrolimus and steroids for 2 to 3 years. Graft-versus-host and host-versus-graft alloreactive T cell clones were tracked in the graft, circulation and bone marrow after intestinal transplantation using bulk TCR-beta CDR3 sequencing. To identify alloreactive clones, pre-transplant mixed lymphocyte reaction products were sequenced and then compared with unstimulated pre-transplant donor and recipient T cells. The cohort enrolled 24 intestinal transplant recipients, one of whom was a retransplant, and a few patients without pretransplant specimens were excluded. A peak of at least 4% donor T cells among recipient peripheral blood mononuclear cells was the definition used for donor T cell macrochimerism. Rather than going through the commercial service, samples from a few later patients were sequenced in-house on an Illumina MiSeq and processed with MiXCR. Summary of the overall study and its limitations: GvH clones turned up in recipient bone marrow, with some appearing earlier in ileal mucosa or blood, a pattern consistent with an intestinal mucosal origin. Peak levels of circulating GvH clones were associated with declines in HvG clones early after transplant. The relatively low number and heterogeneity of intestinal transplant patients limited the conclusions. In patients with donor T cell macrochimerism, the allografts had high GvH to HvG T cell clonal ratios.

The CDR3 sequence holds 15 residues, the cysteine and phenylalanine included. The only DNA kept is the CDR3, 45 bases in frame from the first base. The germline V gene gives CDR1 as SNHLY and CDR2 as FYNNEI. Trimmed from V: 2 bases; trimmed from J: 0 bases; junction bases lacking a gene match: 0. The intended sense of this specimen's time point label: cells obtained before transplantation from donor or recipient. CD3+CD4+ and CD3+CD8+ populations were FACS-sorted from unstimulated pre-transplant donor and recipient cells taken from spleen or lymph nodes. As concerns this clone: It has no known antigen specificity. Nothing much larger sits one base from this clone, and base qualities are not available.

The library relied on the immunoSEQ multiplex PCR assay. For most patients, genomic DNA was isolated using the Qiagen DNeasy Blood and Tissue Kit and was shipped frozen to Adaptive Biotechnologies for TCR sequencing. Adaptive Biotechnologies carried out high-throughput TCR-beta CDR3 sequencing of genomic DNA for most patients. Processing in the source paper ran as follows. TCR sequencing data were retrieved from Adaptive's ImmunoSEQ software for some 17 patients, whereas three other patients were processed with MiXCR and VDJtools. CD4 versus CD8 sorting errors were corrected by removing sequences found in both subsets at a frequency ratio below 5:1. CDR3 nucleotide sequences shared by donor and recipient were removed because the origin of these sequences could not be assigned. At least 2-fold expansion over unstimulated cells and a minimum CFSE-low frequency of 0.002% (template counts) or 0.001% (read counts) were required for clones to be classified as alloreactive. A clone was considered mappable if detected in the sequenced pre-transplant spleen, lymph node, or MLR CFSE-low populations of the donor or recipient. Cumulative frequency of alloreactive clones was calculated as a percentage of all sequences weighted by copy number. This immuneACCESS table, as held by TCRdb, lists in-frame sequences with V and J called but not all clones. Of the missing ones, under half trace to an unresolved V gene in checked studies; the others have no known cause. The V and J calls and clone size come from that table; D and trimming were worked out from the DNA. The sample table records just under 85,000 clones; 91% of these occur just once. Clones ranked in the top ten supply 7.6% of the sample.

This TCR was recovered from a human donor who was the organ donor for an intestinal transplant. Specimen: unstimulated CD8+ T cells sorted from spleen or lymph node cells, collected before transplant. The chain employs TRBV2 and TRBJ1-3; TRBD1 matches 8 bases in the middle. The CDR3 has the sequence CASSETGGSGNTIYF. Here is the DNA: TGTGCCAGCAGTGAAACAGGGGGCTCTGGAAACACCATATATTTT. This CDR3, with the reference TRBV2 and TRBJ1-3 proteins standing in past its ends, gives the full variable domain EPEVTQTPSHQVTQMGQEVILRCVPISNHLYFYWYRQILGQKVEFLVSFYNNEISEKSEIFDDQFSVERPDGSNFTLKIRSTKLEDSAMYFCASSETGGSGNTIYFGEGSWLTVV.